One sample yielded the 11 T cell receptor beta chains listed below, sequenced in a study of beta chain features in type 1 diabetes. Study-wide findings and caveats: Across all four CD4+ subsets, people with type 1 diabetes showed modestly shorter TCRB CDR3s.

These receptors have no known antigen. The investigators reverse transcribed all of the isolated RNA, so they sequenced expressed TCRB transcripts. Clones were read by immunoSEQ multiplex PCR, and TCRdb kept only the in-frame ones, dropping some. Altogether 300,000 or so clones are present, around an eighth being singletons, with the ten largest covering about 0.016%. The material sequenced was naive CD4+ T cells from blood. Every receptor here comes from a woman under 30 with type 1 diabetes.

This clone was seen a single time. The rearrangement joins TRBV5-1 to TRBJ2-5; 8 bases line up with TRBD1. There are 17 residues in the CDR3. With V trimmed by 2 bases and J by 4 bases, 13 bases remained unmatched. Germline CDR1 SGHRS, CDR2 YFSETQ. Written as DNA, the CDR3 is TGCGCCAGCAGCTTCCTAACCGGACAGGGCGGGCTAGAGACCCAGTACTTC. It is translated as CASSFLTGQGGLETQYF.

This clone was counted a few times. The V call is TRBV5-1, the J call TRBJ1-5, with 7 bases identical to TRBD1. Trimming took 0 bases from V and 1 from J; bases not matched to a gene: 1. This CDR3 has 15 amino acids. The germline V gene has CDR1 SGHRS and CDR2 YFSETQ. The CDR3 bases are TGCGCCAGCAGCTTGGAAGGGGGCAGCAATCAGCCCCAGCATTTT. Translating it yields CASSLEGGSNQPQHF.

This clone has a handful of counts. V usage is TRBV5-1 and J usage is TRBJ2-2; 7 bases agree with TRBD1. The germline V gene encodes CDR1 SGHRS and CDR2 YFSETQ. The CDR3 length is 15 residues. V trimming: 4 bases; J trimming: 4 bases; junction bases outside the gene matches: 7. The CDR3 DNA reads TGCGCCAGCAGCGCCGGGACAGTCACCACCGGGGAGCTGTTTTTT. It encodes CASSAGTVTTGELFF.

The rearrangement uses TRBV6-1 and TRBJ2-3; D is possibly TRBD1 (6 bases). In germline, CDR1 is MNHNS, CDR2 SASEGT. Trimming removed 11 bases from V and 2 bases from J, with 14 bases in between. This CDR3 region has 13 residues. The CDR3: CAPHRAATDTQYF. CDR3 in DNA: TGTGCCCCCCACAGGGCTGCCACAGATACGCAGTATTTT.

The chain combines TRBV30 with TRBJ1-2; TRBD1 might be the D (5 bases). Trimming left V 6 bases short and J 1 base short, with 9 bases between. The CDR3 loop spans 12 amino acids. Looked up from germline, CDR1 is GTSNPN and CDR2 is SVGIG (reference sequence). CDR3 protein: CACRDNNYGYTF. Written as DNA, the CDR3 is TGTGCCTGCAGGGATAATAACTATGGCTACACCTTC.

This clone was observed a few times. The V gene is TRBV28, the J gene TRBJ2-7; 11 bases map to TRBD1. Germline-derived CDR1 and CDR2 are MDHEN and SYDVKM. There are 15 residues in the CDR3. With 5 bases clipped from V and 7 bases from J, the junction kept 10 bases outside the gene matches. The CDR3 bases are TGTGCCAGCAGTGATCCGGGGACAGGGGGTTGGGAGCAGTACTTC. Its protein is CASSDPGTGGWEQYF.

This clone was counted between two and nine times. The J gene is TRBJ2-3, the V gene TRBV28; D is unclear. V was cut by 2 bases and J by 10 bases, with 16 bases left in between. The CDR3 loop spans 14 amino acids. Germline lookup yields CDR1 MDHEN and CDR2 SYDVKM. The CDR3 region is CASSLRDSISAQYF. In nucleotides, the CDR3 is TGTGCCAGCAGTTTAAGAGATAGCATCTCGGCGCAGTATTTT. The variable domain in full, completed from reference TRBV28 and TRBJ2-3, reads DVKVTQSSRYLVKRTGEKVFLECVQDMDHENMFWYRQDPGLGLRLIYFSYDVKMKEKGDIPEGYSVSREKKERFSLILESASTNQTSMYLCASSLRDSISAQYFGPGTRLTVL.

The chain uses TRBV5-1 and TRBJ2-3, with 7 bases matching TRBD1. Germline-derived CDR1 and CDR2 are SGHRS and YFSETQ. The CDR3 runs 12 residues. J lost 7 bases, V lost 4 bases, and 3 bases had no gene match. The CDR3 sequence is CASSPTGNTQYF. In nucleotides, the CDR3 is TGCGCCAGCAGCCCGACAGGGAATACGCAGTATTTT.

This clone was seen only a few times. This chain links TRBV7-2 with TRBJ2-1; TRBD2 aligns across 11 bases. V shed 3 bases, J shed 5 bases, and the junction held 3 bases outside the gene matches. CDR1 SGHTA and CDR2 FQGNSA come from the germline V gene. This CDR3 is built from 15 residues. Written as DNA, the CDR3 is TGTGCCAGCAGCTTCCAACTAGCGGGAGACAATGAGCAGTTCTTC. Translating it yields CASSFQLAGDNEQFF.

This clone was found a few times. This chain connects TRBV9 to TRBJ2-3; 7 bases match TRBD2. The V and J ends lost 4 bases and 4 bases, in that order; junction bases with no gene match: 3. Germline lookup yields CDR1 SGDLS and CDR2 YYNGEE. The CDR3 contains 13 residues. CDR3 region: CASSPGLADTQYF. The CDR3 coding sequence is TGTGCCAGCAGCCCAGGACTAGCAGATACGCAGTATTTT.

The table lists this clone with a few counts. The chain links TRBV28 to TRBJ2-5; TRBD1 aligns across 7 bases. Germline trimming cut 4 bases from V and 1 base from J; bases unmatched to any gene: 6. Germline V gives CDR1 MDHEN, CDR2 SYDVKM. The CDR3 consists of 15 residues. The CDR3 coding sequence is TGTGCCAGCAGTTACAGGGGTGGGGTCCAAGAGACCCAGTACTTC. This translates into CASSYRGGVQETQYF.